This T cell receptor (beta chain) was recovered during a study of blood T cell repertoires in COVID-19. Across the study: The study drew acute and convalescent COVID-19 samples from the United States, Italy and Spain.

This clone was picked up one time. Clones were read by immunoSEQ multiplex PCR, and TCRdb kept only the in-frame ones, dropping some. Altogether about 220,000 clones are present, around 80% being singletons, with the ten largest covering about 13%. The germline CDR1 and CDR2 sequences are MNHEY and SVGAGI. The CDR3 runs to 16 residues. The ends were cut back, 2 bases at V and 0 bases at J, with 11 bases in the middle. V and J are TRBV6-5 and TRBJ2-1; D perhaps matches TRBD2 (6 bases). The receptor comes from a human donor in a cohort sampled during active COVID-19. The sample was peripheral blood. CDR3 sequence (DNA): TGTGCCAGCAGTTACAGGAGGGCGGGCTCCTACAATGAGCAGTTCTTC. Protein: CASSYRRAGSYNEQFF.